One sample yielded the 32 T cell receptor beta chains listed below, sequenced in a study of radiotherapy plus CTLA-4 blockade in lung cancer. The table came from immunoSEQ multiplex PCR; TCRdb's copy has only in-frame clones and leaves some out. Of 70,000 to 95,000 clones in the sample, around 81% were seen once. Material: peripheral blood, obtained from a patient treated with radiotherapy plus ipilimumab. The source is a human donor with non-small cell lung cancer that progressed on radiotherapy plus ipilimumab.

This clone showed up just once. This chain uses TRBV4-1 with TRBJ2-3; D not certain. With 2 bases removed from V and 1 base from J, the gap between germline ends came to 4 bases. This CDR3 spans 13 amino acids. The germline gives CDR1 MGHRA, CDR2 YSYEKL. In nucleotides, the CDR3 is TGCGCCAGCAGCCAATTGGGCACAGATACGCAGTATTTT. Translated, it gives CASSQLGTDTQYF.

DNA of the CDR3: TGTGCCAGCAGCACCCAGGGGGCAGCTAATGAAAAACTGTTTTTT. Translation: CASSTQGAANEKLFF. The V gene is TRBV5-4, the J gene TRBJ1-4; TRBD1 agrees at 8 bases. The CDR3 is made up of 15 amino acids. Per the germline V gene, CDR1 is SGHNT and CDR2 is YYREEE (reference sequence). The ends lost 4 bases at V and 3 bases at J; junction bases unmatched: 5.

V is TRBV7-8 and J is TRBJ2-7, with 10 bases matching TRBD1. CDR1 and CDR2 from the germline V gene are SGHVS and FQNEAQ. This CDR3 is 15 amino acids long. V trimming: 4 bases; J trimming: 6 bases; junction bases outside the gene matches: 9. The CDR3, as DNA: TGTGCCAGCAGCTGGCTTCCGGGACAGGGGCTCGAGCAGTACTTC. It translates to CASSWLPGQGLEQYF.

V and J are TRBV27 and TRBJ2-1, with D unclear. The CDR3 has 14 amino acids. Trimming removed 3 bases from V and 0 bases from J, with 6 bases in between. From germline, CDR1 is MNHEY and CDR2 SMNVEV (reference sequence). The CDR3 nucleotides read TGTGCCAGCAGTTTGCGTAGCTCCTACAATGAGCAGTTCTTC. Its translation is CASSLRSSYNEQFF.

This clone was detected once. The CDR3, as DNA: TGTGCCAGCAGCGTCGGTTCATATACGCAGTATTTT. Translating gives CASSVGSYTQYF. The J gene is TRBJ2-3, the V gene TRBV7-9; the D is unclear. Germline values: CDR1 SEHNR, CDR2 FQNEAQ (reference sequence). CDR3 length: 12 amino acids. V dropped 5 bases and J dropped 7 bases, with 10 bases sitting between them.

The chain uses TRBV29-1 and TRBJ2-1, with 7 bases matching TRBD2. The CDR3 has 12 residues. CDR1 is SQVTM and CDR2 is ANQGSEA in the germline V gene. With V trimmed by 8 bases and J by 7 bases, 8 bases remained unmatched. For the CDR3, the DNA is TGCAGCACAATAGCGGGTACTAATGAGCAGTTCTTC. Translated: CSTIAGTNEQFF.

The J gene is TRBJ2-5, the V gene TRBV5-1; D possibly corresponds to TRBD1 (6 bases). Trimming left V 0 bases short and J 3 bases short, with 9 bases between. The length of the CDR3 is 14 residues. CDR1 SGHRS and CDR2 YFSETQ come from the germline V gene. The CDR3 here is CASSLGAGEETQYF. CDR3 coding DNA: TGCGCCAGCAGCTTGGGGGCAGGGGAAGAGACCCAGTACTTC.

The CDR3 protein is CASSLNRVTDNQPQHF. The CDR3 nucleotides are TGTGCCAGCAGCTTAAATCGGGTGACGGACAATCAGCCCCAGCATTTT. V gene TRBV7-8 combines with J gene TRBJ1-5; D gene uncertain. This CDR3 contains 16 residues. V was pared by 2 bases and J by 3 bases, with 14 bases between. Germline CDR1 is SGHVS and CDR2 is FQNEAQ.

This clone was observed a few times. V gene TRBV6-1 combines with J gene TRBJ2-3; possible D gene TRBD1, 5 bases. The CDR3 covers 16 residues. Germline V gene lookup returns CDR1 MNHNS and CDR2 SASEGT. Between the trimmed V and J ends, which lost 4 bases and 1 base, there was a span of 15 bases. The CDR3 sequence: CASSAPRPQGTDTQYF. The CDR3 nucleotides are TGTGCCAGCAGTGCACCGAGACCACAGGGCACAGATACGCAGTATTTT.

The V gene is TRBV5-1, the J gene TRBJ1-2; unclear D gene. Deletions cut 0 bases from V and 4 bases from J, with 16 bases between. This CDR3 has 16 residues. Germline CDR1 is SGHRS and CDR2 is YFSETQ. CDR3 DNA: TGCGCCAGCAGCTTGGAAGGCGCCAGAGATGGCTATGGCTACACCTTC. This codes for CASSLEGARDGYGYTF.

The chain combines TRBV5-4 with TRBJ2-5; TRBD2 aligns across 9 bases. The CDR3 has 15 amino acids. J lost 5 bases, V lost 0 bases, and 5 bases had no gene match. Per germline, CDR1 SGHNT and CDR2 YYREEE (reference sequence). CDR3 nucleotide sequence: TGTGCCAGCAGCTTGGGCGGGGGGGCCGGCGAGACCCAGTACTTC. It is translated as CASSLGGGAGETQYF.

This sequence joins TRBV10-3 and TRBJ2-7, with TRBD2 matching 11 bases. Germline trimming cut 6 bases from V and 3 bases from J; bases unmatched to any gene: 7. Germline CDR1 reads ENHRY; CDR2 reads SYGVKD. CDR3 length: 15 amino acids. CDR3 DNA: TGTGCCATCAGCACGGGGACTAGCGGAAACTACGAGCAGTACTTC. It specifies CAISTGTSGNYEQYF.

The chain links TRBV19 to TRBJ2-6; D is ambiguous. The V gene lost 6 bases and the J gene lost 0 bases, with 15 bases spanning the gap. Germline CDR1 is LNHDA and CDR2 is SQIVND (reference sequence). The CDR3 has 17 residues. The CDR3 region has the DNA TGTGCCAGTAGAAGGGATTTTGCTGTCTCTGGGGCCAACGTCCTGACTTTC. Residues: CASRRDFAVSGANVLTF.

This chain connects TRBV6-5 to TRBJ2-7, with TRBD2 matching 7 bases. CDR3 length equals 14 residues. The germline V gene encodes CDR1 MNHEY and CDR2 SVGAGI. V gave up 10 bases and J gave up 4 bases; unmatched junction bases: 13. This CDR3 reads CATRRGGYHYEQYF. The DNA for the CDR3 is TGTGCCACCCGGCGGGGAGGGTATCATTACGAGCAGTACTTC.

This chain uses TRBV27 with TRBJ2-5, with 8 positions matching TRBD1. V dropped 5 bases and J dropped 7; count of bases not matched to a gene: 12. The germline V gene encodes CDR1 MNHEY and CDR2 SMNVEV (reference sequence). The CDR3 sequence is 15 residues long. The CDR3 is CASSPLTGVKATQYF. In DNA form, the CDR3 reads TGTGCCAGCAGTCCATTGACAGGGGTGAAGGCGACCCAGTACTTC.

The rearrangement joins TRBV5-4 to TRBJ1-2; D is uncertain. This CDR3 has 13 residues. Germline V gives CDR1 SGHNT, CDR2 YYREEE (reference sequence). V was trimmed by 2 bases and J by 4 bases, leaving 9 bases between them. Here the CDR3 DNA reads TGTGCCAGCAGCTTCTCGGACCCCTATGGCTACACCTTC. It codes for CASSFSDPYGYTF. The variable domain in full, completed from reference TRBV5-4 and TRBJ1-2, reads ETGVTQSPTHLIKTRGQQVTLRCSSQSGHNTVSWYQQALGQGPQFIFQYYREEENGRGNFPPRFSGLQFPNYSSELNVNALELDDSALYLCASSFSDPYGYTFGSGTRLTVV.

Only a few counts were recorded for this clone. The chain carries TRBV10-3 and TRBJ1-3; D is unclear. Germline V lookup: CDR1 ENHRY, CDR2 SYGVKD. There are 12 residues in the CDR3. Trimming left V 8 bases short and J 1 base short, with 6 bases between. DNA of the CDR3: TGTGCCATCCGCGATTCTGGAAACACCATATATTTT. Translated, it gives CAIRDSGNTIYF.

The CDR3 region has the DNA TGTGCCAGCATCTCCACCGCGGGACAGGGGGGCTATGGCTACACCTTC. Residues: CASISTAGQGGYGYTF. The chain joins TRBV28 to TRBJ1-2, with 11 positions matching TRBD1. The V and J ends lost 7 bases and 4 bases, in that order; junction bases with no gene match: 11. CDR3 length: 16 amino acids. Germline V gene lookup returns CDR1 MDHEN and CDR2 SYDVKM.

V usage is TRBV5-6 and J usage is TRBJ2-7, with TRBD2 matching 12 bases. The CDR3 has 19 amino acids. Germline loops: CDR1 SGHDT, CDR2 YYEEEE. The V segment lost 4 bases and the J segment 5 bases; nucleotides outside the gene matches: 19. DNA for the CDR3: TGTGCCAGCAGCCCGCCGACGATCAGGGTTCTAGCGGGGGGGGACGAGCAGTACTTC. Translation: CASSPPTIRVLAGGDEQYF. The whole variable domain, remainder taken from reference TRBV5-6 and TRBJ2-7, is DAGVTQSPTHLIKTRGQQVTLRCSPKSGHDTVSWYQQALGQGPQFIFQYYEEEERQRGNFPDRFSGHQFPNYSSELNVNALLLGDSALYLCASSPPTIRVLAGGDEQYFGPGTRLTVT.

The rearrangement uses TRBV29-1 and TRBJ2-2; TRBD1 matches at 7 bases. CDR1 is SQVTM and CDR2 is ANQGSEA in the germline V gene. V dropped 5 bases and J dropped 3; count of bases not matched to a gene: 0. CDR3 length: 12 residues. Here the CDR3 reads CSVTGDTGELFF. CDR3 bases: TGCAGCGTTACAGGGGACACCGGGGAGCTGTTTTTT.

The chain is built from TRBV2 and TRBJ2-5; 8 bases fit TRBD1. The end of the DNA aligns better with TRBJ2-7, so the J call may be wrong. The length of the CDR3 is 14 residues. Germline V gene data show CDR1 as SNHLY and CDR2 as FYNNEI. The CDR3 coding sequence is TGTGCCAGCCGCTGGACAGGGATCTCCTACGAGCAGTACTTC. Its translation: CASRWTGISYEQYF.

The rearrangement links TRBV4-3 to TRBJ2-5; 10 nucleotides align to TRBD2. TRBJ2-7 explains the end of the DNA better; the J call may be wrong. CDR1 is LGHNA, CDR2 YSLEER, per germline. The CDR3 length is 18 residues. Here the CDR3 DNA reads TGCGCCAGCAGCCAAGTGGGCACCCGCCTAGCGGGAGTCTACGAGCAGTACTTC. It translates to CASSQVGTRLAGVYEQYF.

V and J are TRBV29-1 and TRBJ1-2; 12 nucleotides line up with TRBD1. This CDR3 is 15 amino acids long. Germline CDR1 is SQVTM and CDR2 is ANQGSEA. V was pared by 7 bases and J by 7 bases, with 13 bases of the junction left unmatched. This CDR3 is CSAHHPGQGAFGYTF. CDR3 in DNA: TGCAGCGCCCACCATCCGGGACAGGGGGCTTTTGGCTACACCTTC.

The chain carries TRBV28 and TRBJ2-3; D remains ambiguous. The germline V and J ends were trimmed by 3 bases and 4 bases, with 5 bases remaining between them. Germline V gene sequence: CDR1 MDHEN, CDR2 SYDVKM. This CDR3 has 12 amino acids. CDR3 coding DNA: TGTGCCAGCAGTTTCCGTCCAGATACGCAGTATTTT. This sequence encodes CASSFRPDTQYF.

This clone showed up just a few times. The chain carries TRBV27 and TRBJ2-3, with D possibly being TRBD2 (6 bases). The V gene's germline CDR1 is MNHEY and CDR2 SMNVEV (reference sequence). Trimming left V 8 bases short and J 5 bases short, with 23 bases between. This CDR3 spans 16 amino acids. CDR3 loop: CASSSGRDFLLDTQYF. The CDR3 DNA follows: TGTGCCAGCTCTTCCGGCCGGGACTTCCTCTTAGATACGCAGTATTTT.

As DNA, the CDR3 is TGTGCCAGCGGCAGCACAGGGGGAAACGAGCAGTACTTC. It is translated as CASGSTGGNEQYF. The chain joins TRBV19 to TRBJ2-7; 8 positions match TRBD1. This CDR3 spans 13 amino acids. Germline V gene sequence: CDR1 LNHDA, CDR2 SQIVND (reference sequence). With 9 bases clipped from V and 5 bases from J, the junction kept 9 bases outside the gene matches.

The chain carries TRBV6-6 and TRBJ2-3, with 14 positions matching TRBD2. Germline CDR1 and CDR2: MNHNY and SVGAGI (reference sequence). V lost 6 bases and J lost 4; bases outside the gene matches: 6. This CDR3 is 16 amino acids long. CDR3 DNA sequence: TGTGCCAGCAGCACCGGACTAGCGGGAGGTCCAGATACGCAGTATTTT. Amino acids: CASSTGLAGGPDTQYF.

The CDR3 coding sequence is TGTGCCAGCAGCTTAGTGGTGCGACAGGGGGCCACAGATACGCAGTATTTT. Its translation: CASSLVVRQGATDTQYF. The chain uses TRBV11-2 and TRBJ2-3; 10 nucleotides align to TRBD1. V lost 1 base to trimming and J lost 2 bases; unmatched junction nucleotides: 6. Germline V gives CDR1 SGHAT, CDR2 FQNNGV. The CDR3 spans 17 residues. Full variable domain (rest looked up from reference TRBV11-2 and TRBJ2-3): EAGVAQSPRYKIIEKRQSVAFWCNPISGHATLYWYQQILGQGPKLLIQFQNNGVVDDSQLPKDRFSAERLKGVDSTLKIQPAKLEDSAVYLCASSLVVRQGATDTQYFGPGTRLTVL.

This clone was detected once. The chain joins TRBV28 to TRBJ1-1, with D perhaps TRBD1 (5 bases). The germline V and J ends were trimmed by 5 bases and 0 bases, with 13 bases remaining between them. From germline, CDR1 is MDHEN and CDR2 SYDVKM. The CDR3 is 15 amino acids. The CDR3 region is CASSNSGTVNTEAFF. In nucleotides, the CDR3 is TGTGCCAGCAGTAACTCCGGGACGGTGAACACTGAAGCTTTCTTT.

V is TRBV16 and J is TRBJ1-1; D is perhaps TRBD1 (5 bases). V shed 2 bases and J shed 5 bases, with 9 bases lying between them. Per germline, CDR1 KGHSY and CDR2 FQNENV. The CDR3 is 13 amino acids. The CDR3 loop reads CASSQGGSTEAFF. The CDR3 DNA is TGTGCCAGCAGCCAAGGGGGGTCAACTGAAGCTTTCTTT.

The chain carries TRBV10-3 and TRBJ1-1; D perhaps matches TRBD1 (6 bases). The CDR3 is made up of 15 amino acids. Per the germline V gene, CDR1 is ENHRY and CDR2 is SYGVKD. Trimming cost V 2 bases and J 1 base, with 11 bases left between them. CDR3 nucleotides: TGTGCCATCAGTGAGGATGGGGGCAGGAACACTGAAGCTTTCTTT. Translation: CAISEDGGRNTEAFF.

The chain uses TRBV6-1 and TRBJ1-2; possible D gene TRBD1, 5 bases. The CDR3 loop spans 14 amino acids. V lost 4 bases, J lost 3 bases, and 12 bases lay in between. The germline CDR1 and CDR2 sequences are MNHNS and SASEGT. The CDR3 protein is CASSAMQGYYGYTF. DNA for the CDR3: TGTGCCAGCAGTGCTATGCAGGGCTACTATGGCTACACCTTC.